This TCR beta chain was retrieved from a study of blood T cell repertoires in COVID-19. Study overall: PBMCs, B-cell-depleted T cells, or T cells provided the cDNA or gDNA that made up the material.

Sequencing used immunoSEQ multiplex PCR; TCRdb keeps in-frame clones, though not all of them. In the table there are approximately 290,000 clones, around 90% of which are singletons. Clinical histories supplied by participants themselves formed the basis of cohort assignment. The V gene's germline CDR1 is ENHRY and CDR2 SYGVKD. This CDR3 is built from 15 residues. Trimming took off 3 bases at V and 5 bases at J, with 11 bases between the two ends. The material sequenced was PBMCs or T cells enriched from blood (not recorded which). The TCR sequence derives from a woman younger than 30 with acute COVID-19. The chain has TRBV10-3 and TRBJ1-6; the D gene is possibly TRBD1 (6 bases). CDR3 in DNA: TGTGCCATCAGTGAAATCAGGGGAGATAATTCACCCCTCCACTTT. It codes for CAISEIRGDNSPLHF.